The following is a T cell receptor beta chain sequence with its context. Antigen specificity is unknown. Germline V gene data show CDR1 as SGHRS and CDR2 as YFSETQ. The CDR3 sequence is 15 residues long. These data originate in a study of monozygotic twins with inflammatory bowel disease. Study results and limitations: Researchers were unable to tell different T cell subtypes apart. Healthy co-twins had higher TCRbeta inverse Simpson diversity than their IBD twins.

Generation of cDNA took place in eight separate reactions per sample. With about 17 and 10 cycles respectively, two nested PCRs were carried out on TCRalpha and TCRbeta cDNA. From its re-call of the 5' RACE reads, TCRdb lists each CDR3 protein once, without DNA. This listing includes more than 300,000 distinct CDR3 sequences. Sequenced input: blood. The TCR was taken from a human donor with ulcerative colitis or Crohn's disease, or a healthy co-twin of an affected twin (not recorded which). The V gene is TRBV5-1, the J gene TRBJ1-1; the TRBD1 assignment by TCRdb is unverifiable without DNA. The CDR3 sequence: CASSRQGKFNTEAFF.